The 31 T cell receptor beta chains in this list originate from one sample, sequenced in a study of T-cell memory formation after mild COVID-19. TCRdb processed the 5' RACE reads anew with MiXCR; each CDR3 protein has one entry. Of about 250,000 distinct CDR3 sequences detected, over 15% appear once; the ten largest clones hold approximately 3.5%. The sample taken for sequencing was PBMCs or a T cell subset sorted from them (not recorded which). The receptor set was obtained from a man between 18 and 29 years old who had mild COVID-19 (a few samples of this study predate the infection). Cell type and time point are not known.

This CDR3 is CASSASSGSTEAFF. Written as DNA, the CDR3 is TGTGCCAGCAGCGCCTCATCGGGGAGCACTGAAGCTTTCTTT. The chain links TRBV7-9 to TRBJ1-1; no definite D call. CDR1 and CDR2 from the germline V gene are SEHNR and FQNEAQ (reference sequence). V was cut by 5 bases and J by 4 bases, with 14 bases left in between. The CDR3 has 14 amino acids.

This clonotype was observed a few times. The chain uses TRBV19 and TRBJ1-3; D is ambiguous. This CDR3 is 15 amino acids long. Germline values: CDR1 LNHDA, CDR2 SQIVND (reference sequence). V was cut by 3 bases and J by 2 bases, with 11 bases left in between. The CDR3 sequence: CASSIAGPAGNTIYF. The CDR3 DNA reads TGTGCCAGTAGTATTGCCGGGCCTGCTGGAAACACCATATATTTT.

This clonotype was observed a handful of times. This sequence joins TRBV20-1 and TRBJ2-1, with 13 bases matching TRBD2. Germline CDR1 is DFQATT and CDR2 is SNEGSKA (reference sequence). Trimming took 1 base from V and 0 from J; bases not matched to a gene: 6. The CDR3 contains 18 residues. The CDR3 region has the DNA TGCAGTGCTAGAGGGACTAGCGGGGGCCGGAGCTCCTACAATGAGCAGTTCTTC. This gives the protein CSARGTSGGRSSYNEQFF.

This clonotype occurred many times. J is TRBJ2-5 and V is TRBV7-2, with TRBD2 as a possible D gene (5 bases). The V gene's germline CDR1 is SGHTA and CDR2 FQGNSA. The CDR3 is 15 amino acids. The V and J ends lost 5 bases and 1 base respectively, with 14 bases between them. The CDR3 is CASSARGWGQETQYF. CDR3 bases: TGTGCCAGCAGCGCCCGCGGGTGGGGCCAAGAGACCCAGTACTTC.

There are a few counts of this clonotype. The chain's CDR3 is CASSVGEVSGNTIYF. CDR3 nucleotide sequence: TGTGCCAGCAGCGTAGGGGAAGTCTCTGGAAACACCATATATTTT. The chain couples TRBV9 to TRBJ1-3; unclear D gene. This CDR3 has 15 residues. Germline CDR1 is SGDLS and CDR2 is YYNGEE. Trimming stripped 0 bases from V and 0 bases from J, with 7 bases between.

The CDR3 sequence: CASSLNPRVQETQYF. Written as DNA, the CDR3 is TGTGCCAGCAGCCTCAACCCCAGGGTGCAAGAGACCCAGTACTTC. The chain recombines TRBV12-3 or TRBV12-4 with TRBJ2-5; D is possibly TRBD1 (5 bases). V was pared by 6 bases and J by 2 bases, with 16 bases between. The CDR3 has 15 residues.

There are a few counts of this clonotype. Here the CDR3 reads CASSPGTVFADTQYF. In nucleotides, the CDR3 is TGTGCCAGCAGCCCCGGGACAGTGTTCGCAGATACGCAGTATTTT. The chain is built from TRBV7-9 and TRBJ2-3; TRBD1 agrees at 7 bases. The V segment lost 5 bases and the J segment 4 bases; nucleotides outside the gene matches: 9. The CDR3 is 15 residues long. Germline V gene data show CDR1 as SEHNR and CDR2 as FQNEAQ (reference sequence).

This clonotype appeared many times. V and J are TRBV23-1 and TRBJ2-1; D perhaps matches TRBD1 (6 bases). TRBV23-1 is given ORF status, its function remaining uncertain. V lost 4 bases and J lost 0, with 19 bases in between. The CDR3 has 18 amino acids. DNA for the CDR3: TGCGCCAGCAGTCGACAGGCGGAGAATCTCAGCTCCTACAATGAGCAGTTCTTC. It yields the protein CASSRQAENLSSYNEQFF.

This clonotype occurred a few times. This chain links TRBV20-1 with TRBJ2-3, with D unclear. Germline CDR1 reads DFQATT; CDR2 reads SNEGSKA (reference sequence). The CDR3 spans 13 residues. The V gene lost 2 bases and the J gene lost 0 bases, with 6 bases spanning the gap. The DNA of the CDR3 is TGCAGTGCTAGAAGTCCGAGCACAGATACGCAGTATTTT. Its protein is CSARSPSTDTQYF.

This clonotype was observed many times. CDR3 sequence (DNA): TGCAGCGTTCGGGAGGAGACCCAGTACTTC. It is translated as CSVREETQYF. The genes are TRBV29-1 and TRBJ2-5; TRBD2 is a possible D gene (6 bases). This CDR3 is built from 10 residues. Trimming pared 5 bases from V and 5 bases from J, leaving 6 bases between. Germline V gives CDR1 SQVTM, CDR2 ANQGSEA.

This clonotype was observed a single time. CDR3 sequence reads: CASSTREADTQYF. The DNA for the CDR3 is TGTGCCAGCAGCACCCGGGAGGCAGATACGCAGTATTTT. The J gene is TRBJ2-3, the V gene TRBV7-2, with 7 positions matching TRBD2. Germline-derived CDR1 and CDR2 are SGHTA and FQGNSA. The CDR3 covers 13 residues. V was clipped by 5 bases and J by 4 bases; unmatched bases: 3.

The chain links TRBV2 to TRBJ2-1, with D perhaps matching TRBD2 (6 bases). The CDR3 extends over 14 amino acids. Germline-derived CDR1 and CDR2 are SNHLY and FYNNEI. The germline V and J ends were trimmed by 7 bases and 0 bases, with 10 bases remaining between them. This CDR3 is CASTGTASYNEQFF. The CDR3 DNA sequence: TGTGCCAGCACTGGGACTGCCTCCTACAATGAGCAGTTCTTC.

This clonotype turned up a few times. This chain connects TRBV19 to TRBJ2-7; D unclear. V was shortened by 1 base and J by 7 bases, with 14 bases between the two germline ends. The CDR3 has 14 amino acids. Germline V gene sequence: CDR1 LNHDA, CDR2 SQIVND (reference sequence). The CDR3 protein is CASSIGENLREQYF. DNA of the CDR3: TGTGCCAGTAGTATAGGGGAAAATCTACGAGAGCAGTACTTC.

This clonotype came up a few times. This chain links TRBV20-1 with TRBJ1-2; no clear D gene. Germline CDR1 reads DFQATT; CDR2 reads SNEGSKA (reference sequence). This CDR3 is built from 12 residues. The V end was cut by 3 bases, the J end by 8 bases, with 13 bases between. In DNA form, the CDR3 reads TGCAGTGCTAGTGCGGGCTTGAGCGGCTACACCTTC. Its protein product is CSASAGLSGYTF.

The rearrangement links TRBV11-2 to TRBJ2-5; 7 nucleotides align to TRBD1. Germline values: CDR1 SGHAT, CDR2 FQNNGV. The CDR3 length is 17 residues. V was clipped by 3 bases and J by 5 bases; unmatched bases: 15. CDR3 nucleotide sequence: TGTGCCAGCAGCTTTGGGGCAGGGGGTACGATGCGGGAGACCCAGTACTTC. It specifies CASSFGAGGTMRETQYF.

The V gene is TRBV7-8, the J gene TRBJ1-2; 9 bases line up with TRBD1. The trim removed 6 bases at V and 4 bases at J, leaving 12 bases unmatched. The CDR3 spans 16 residues. Per germline, CDR1 SGHVS and CDR2 FQNEAQ. Here the CDR3 DNA reads TGTGCCAGCAGTCTCGGTCGGGACAGGGCTGGCTATGGCTACACCTTC. Its protein product is CASSLGRDRAGYGYTF.

The chain has TRBV7-3 and TRBJ2-7; D may be TRBD2 (5 bases). The length of the CDR3 is 17 residues. The germline V gene encodes CDR1 SGHTA and CDR2 FQGTGA. Trimming stripped 7 bases from V and 0 bases from J, with 22 bases between. The chain's CDR3 is CASTQEVEISSSYEQYF. CDR3 DNA: TGTGCCAGCACCCAGGAGGTGGAGATTTCGAGCTCCTACGAGCAGTACTTC.

The sample holds many counts of this clonotype. The rearrangement uses TRBV5-1 and TRBJ2-1, with 7 bases lining up with TRBD1. CDR3 length: 14 residues. CDR1 SGHRS and CDR2 YFSETQ come from the germline V gene. Trimming cost V 2 bases and J 7 bases; bases outside gene matches: 6. CDR3 region: CASSLFQGENEQFF. The CDR3, as DNA: TGCGCCAGCAGCTTATTCCAGGGGGAGAATGAGCAGTTCTTC.

This clonotype has more than one count but fewer than ten. V is TRBV9 and J is TRBJ1-4; 9 positions match TRBD1. V lost 3 bases and J lost 8; bases outside the gene matches: 11. The germline V gene encodes CDR1 SGDLS and CDR2 YYNGEE. The CDR3 is 16 amino acids. CDR3 DNA: TGTGCCAGCAGCGCCCACCGACAGGGGGTGGACGAAAAACTGTTTTTT. Its translation: CASSAHRQGVDEKLFF. Filled out from reference TRBV9 and TRBJ1-4, the complete variable domain reads DSGVTQTPKHLITATGQRVTLRCSPRSGDLSVYWYQQSLDQGLQFLIQYYNGEERAKGNILERFSAQQFPDLHSELNLSSLELGDSALYFCASSAHRQGVDEKLFFGSGTQLSVL.

This rearrangement joins TRBV6-6 to TRBJ2-3; D might be TRBD2 (6 bases). Germline lookup yields CDR1 MNHNY and CDR2 SVGAGI (reference sequence). V was cut by 0 bases and J by 3 bases, with 22 bases left in between. The CDR3 extends over 19 amino acids. CDR3 in DNA: TGTGCCAGCAGTTACTCTCCCACGAAGACTAAGGGGAGGACAGATACGCAGTATTTT. Its protein is CASSYSPTKTKGRTDTQYF.

The J gene is TRBJ2-1, the V gene TRBV24-1; 11 bases agree with TRBD2. The CDR3 sequence is 16 residues long. Trimming cost V 4 bases and J 3 bases; bases outside gene matches: 4. Germline CDR1 KGHDR, CDR2 SFDVKD. The CDR3, as DNA: TGTGCCACCAGTGACCCCGGGACTAGCGGCTACAATGAGCAGTTCTTC. Its translation: CATSDPGTSGYNEQFF.

The V gene is TRBV6-5, the J gene TRBJ2-1; maybe TRBD1 (5 bases). Germline values: CDR1 MNHEY, CDR2 SVGAGI. CDR3 length equals 13 residues. Trimming removed 5 bases from V and 9 bases from J, with 14 bases in between. CDR3 sequence reads: CASSNYQGGEQFF. The CDR3 nucleotides read TGTGCCAGCAGTAACTATCAGGGTGGTGAGCAGTTCTTC.

The chain employs TRBV20-1 and TRBJ2-5; D unclear. From germline, CDR1 is DFQATT and CDR2 SNEGSKA (reference sequence). This CDR3 has 12 amino acids. V was shortened by 6 bases and J by 5 bases, with 13 bases between the two germline ends. CDR3 amino acids: CSAPPEGETQYF. CDR3 bases: TGCAGTGCCCCGCCAGAAGGGGAGACCCAGTACTTC.

This clonotype was detected ten times or more. The chain uses TRBV2 and TRBJ2-1; D is unresolved. Trimming left V 4 bases short and J 0 bases short, with 1 base between. Looked up from germline, CDR1 is SNHLY and CDR2 is FYNNEI. The CDR3 runs 12 residues. The CDR3 here is CASSGSYNEQFF. The CDR3 coding sequence is TGTGCCAGCAGTGGCTCCTACAATGAGCAGTTCTTC.

This clonotype was counted only a few times. This sequence joins TRBV10-3 and TRBJ2-1, with D tentatively TRBD1 (5 bases). CDR3 size: 16 residues. Germline V CDR1 and CDR2: ENHRY, SYGVKD. Trimming cost V 2 bases and J 0 bases, with 11 bases left between them. CDR3 nucleotide sequence: TGTGCCATCAGTGAGGGTGGGGCTAACTCCTACAATGAGCAGTTCTTC. Translating it yields CAISEGGANSYNEQFF.

V and J are TRBV18 and TRBJ1-1, with 8 bases lining up with TRBD1. Germline trimming cut 4 bases from V and 4 bases from J; bases unmatched to any gene: 8. Germline values: CDR1 KGHSH, CDR2 LQKENI. The CDR3 sequence is 15 residues long. CDR3 sequence: CASSLRTGMPTEAFF. In DNA, the CDR3 is TGTGCCAGCTCACTGAGGACAGGGATGCCCACTGAAGCTTTCTTT.

The V call is TRBV2, the J call TRBJ1-1, with D possibly matching TRBD1 (5 bases). Trimming took off 5 bases at V and 0 bases at J, with 16 bases between the two ends. Per germline, CDR1 SNHLY and CDR2 FYNNEI. There are 16 residues in the CDR3. DNA for the CDR3: TGTGCCAGCAGTTCCCGGGACTCCGGACTGAACACTGAAGCTTTCTTT. Amino acid sequence: CASSSRDSGLNTEAFF.

This clonotype was detected ten times or more. This sequence joins TRBV7-2 and TRBJ2-5, with 7 bases that match TRBD2. The ends lost 6 bases at V and 5 bases at J; junction bases unmatched: 6. The CDR3 is 13 amino acids. Germline V CDR1 and CDR2: SGHTA, FQGNSA. The CDR3 region has the DNA TGTGCCAGCAGAGCGACTAGCCGCGAGACCCAGTACTTC. Protein sequence: CASRATSRETQYF.

The rearrangement joins TRBV7-2 to TRBJ2-3; tentatively, D is TRBD2 (7 bases). Germline lookup yields CDR1 SGHTA and CDR2 FQGNSA. CDR3 size: 15 residues. V lost 5 bases and J lost 2, with 14 bases in between. CDR3 sequence: CASSRWGGDTDTQYF. CDR3 DNA sequence: TGTGCCAGCAGCCGATGGGGGGGCGACACAGATACGCAGTATTTT.

This clonotype was counted a few times. The chain links TRBV3-1 to TRBJ2-2; TRBD2 matches at 7 bases. This CDR3 is 16 amino acids long. The germline V gene has CDR1 LGHDT and CDR2 YNNKEL (reference sequence). Trimming at V came to 5 bases and at J to 5 bases, leaving 11 bases not matched to a gene. The CDR3 loop reads CASSLSASAGTGELFF. In nucleotides, the CDR3 is TGTGCCAGCAGCTTAAGTGCTTCAGCGGGGACCGGGGAGCTGTTTTTT.

This clonotype was detected many times. J is TRBJ2-1 and V is TRBV4-1, with 8 bases matching TRBD1. Germline CDR1 is MGHRA and CDR2 is YSYEKL. The ends lost 4 bases at V and 5 bases at J; junction bases unmatched: 16. The CDR3 loop spans 18 amino acids. CDR3 sequence: CASSRLFRQGRDNNEQFF. The CDR3 DNA follows: TGCGCCAGCAGCCGATTATTCCGACAGGGGAGAGACAACAATGAGCAGTTCTTC.